This TCR beta chain was identified in a study of blood T cell repertoires in COVID-19. The overall study: PBMCs, B-cell-depleted T cells, or T cells were the source of the cDNA or gDNA that made up the material.

How the authors handled the data: Estimation of nucleated cell counts was performed using reference gene primer amplification. Repertoires were generated with immunoSEQ multiplex PCR, while TCRdb's copy carries only in-frame clones and drops some. The V and J calls and the clone size are those of that table, but D and trimming were determined from the DNA. The sample consists of under 450,000 clones, about 88% of them appearing once. Germline V CDR1 and CDR2: MNHEY, SMNVEV (reference sequence). The CDR3 has 13 residues. Trimming removed 6 bases from V and 5 bases from J; junction bases left unmatched: 4.

The V gene is TRBV27, the J gene TRBJ1-5, with 7 bases fitting TRBD1. The origin of this receptor is a woman aged 55 to 70 with COVID-19, enrolled during active disease. Material: peripheral blood. The CDR3 is CASSPDRDQPQHF. CDR3 DNA sequence: TGTGCCAGCAGCCCCGACAGGGATCAGCCCCAGCATTTT.